The rows below give T cell receptor beta chains drawn from one sample of a study of blood T cell repertoires in COVID-19. Only in-frame clones appear in the TCRdb table, and some are missing; sequencing was by immunoSEQ multiplex PCR. Of about 280,000 clones in the sample, 85% are singletons; the top ten hold 4.5% to 6%. Sequenced material: peripheral blood. The receptors come from a man between 45 and 60 years old with active or convalescent COVID-19. The CDR3 runs from the conserved cysteine through the conserved F or W. Fields, in order: clone size, J gene, V gene, D gene, CDR3 protein, CDR3 DNA. D genes are given only for firm matches. Rows give clone size only sometimes, using once, few, many, or a class for an expanded clone.

clone size: -; J gene: TRBJ2-5; V gene: TRBV29-1; D gene: TRBD2; CDR3 protein: CSVGIAGGWGETQYF; CDR3 DNA: TGCAGCGTTGGAATAGCGGGAGGGTGGGGAGAGACCCAGTACTTC
clone size: -; J gene: TRBJ2-3; V gene: TRBV5-8; D gene: TRBD1; CDR3 protein: CASSLWWGQGPQYF; CDR3 DNA: TGTGCCAGCAGCCTGTGGTGGGGACAGGGACCGCAGTATTTT
clone size: -; J gene: TRBJ1-2; V gene: TRBV6-2/TRBV6-3; D gene: TRBD1; CDR3 protein: CASSSRDRVYGYTF; CDR3 DNA: TGTGCCAGCAGTTCCCGGGACAGGGTTTATGGCTACACCTTC
clone size: -; J gene: TRBJ2-1; V gene: TRBV18; D gene: TRBD2; CDR3 protein: CASSPPSGSVDEQFF; CDR3 DNA: TGTGCCAGCTCACCACCCAGCGGGAGTGTAGATGAGCAGTTCTTC
clone size: -; J gene: TRBJ2-1; V gene: TRBV7-9; D gene: -; CDR3 protein: CASSLVTQPRVYNEQFF; CDR3 DNA: TGTGCCAGCAGCTTAGTTACCCAACCCAGGGTCTACAATGAGCAGTTCTTC
clone size: -; J gene: TRBJ1-2; V gene: TRBV7-8; D gene: TRBD1; CDR3 protein: CASSFRVRDRGHYGYTF; CDR3 DNA: TGTGCCAGCAGCTTTAGAGTCCGGGACAGGGGGCACTATGGCTACACCTTC
clone size: -; J gene: TRBJ1-2; V gene: TRBV30; D gene: TRBD1; CDR3 protein: CAWTGGNYGYTF; CDR3 DNA: TGTGCCTGGACAGGGGGGAACTATGGCTACACCTTC
clone size: -; J gene: TRBJ2-1; V gene: TRBV27; D gene: TRBD2; CDR3 protein: CASSLGAGGLDEQFF; CDR3 DNA: TGTGCCAGCAGTTTAGGAGCGGGAGGGCTGGATGAGCAGTTCTTC
clone size: -; J gene: TRBJ2-1; V gene: TRBV4-2; D gene: TRBD2; CDR3 protein: CASSPGLAGGPSSYNEQFF; CDR3 DNA: TGTGCCAGCAGCCCAGGACTAGCGGGAGGGCCTAGCTCCTACAATGAGCAGTTCTTC
clone size: -; J gene: TRBJ1-1; V gene: TRBV7-2; D gene: -; CDR3 protein: CASSLIQGSGTEAFF; CDR3 DNA: TGTGCCAGCAGCTTAATACAGGGAAGCGGCACTGAAGCTTTCTTT
clone size: -; J gene: TRBJ2-2; V gene: TRBV6-5; D gene: -; CDR3 protein: CASSYSGGGELFF; CDR3 DNA: TGTGCCAGCAGTTACTCTGGCGGCGGGGAGCTGTTTTTT
clone size: -; J gene: TRBJ1-4; V gene: TRBV19; D gene: TRBD1; CDR3 protein: CATRGQTNEKLFF; CDR3 DNA: TGTGCCACTCGGGGACAGACGAATGAAAAACTGTTTTTT
clone size: -; J gene: TRBJ2-1; V gene: TRBV7-3; D gene: TRBD1; CDR3 protein: CASSRTGTGNEQFF; CDR3 DNA: TGTGCCAGCAGTAGGACAGGGACAGGCAATGAGCAGTTCTTC
clone size: once; J gene: TRBJ2-7; V gene: TRBV7-3; D gene: -; CDR3 protein: CASSLMGSGGLSSYEQYF; CDR3 DNA: TGTGCCAGCAGCTTAATGGGTAGCGGTGGCCTGAGCTCCTACGAGCAGTACTTC
clone size: -; J gene: TRBJ2-1; V gene: TRBV19; D gene: TRBD1; CDR3 protein: CASRPLKRQGINEQFF; CDR3 DNA: TGTGCCAGTAGGCCCCTTAAGAGACAGGGTATCAATGAGCAGTTCTTC
clone size: -; J gene: TRBJ2-7; V gene: TRBV2; D gene: TRBD1; CDR3 protein: CASSGGQVAIYEQYF; CDR3 DNA: TGTGCCAGCAGTGGGGGACAGGTAGCGATCTACGAGCAGTACTTC
clone size: -; J gene: TRBJ2-1; V gene: TRBV27; D gene: TRBD2; CDR3 protein: CASSRRPGLAGGRNYNEQFF; CDR3 DNA: TGTGCCAGCAGCCGACGGCCAGGACTAGCGGGAGGTCGGAACTACAATGAGCAGTTCTTC
clone size: -; J gene: TRBJ1-1; V gene: TRBV30; D gene: -; CDR3 protein: CAWSVRGNTEAFF; CDR3 DNA: TGTGCCTGGAGTGTACGGGGGAACACTGAAGCTTTCTTT